The 3 T cell receptor beta chains listed next were all sequenced from one sample in a study of blood T cell repertoires in COVID-19. Produced via immunoSEQ multiplex PCR; TCRdb's table is partial and in-frame only. In the table there are some 500,000 clones, roughly 91% of which are singletons. The sequenced sample was peripheral blood. The receptors were sampled from a woman between 50 and 59 years old with COVID-19, enrolled during active disease.

CDR3 region: CATSEGRASYNSPLHF. The CDR3 nucleotides are TGTGCCACCAGTGAGGGCAGGGCCTCCTATAATTCACCCCTCCACTTT. The rearrangement uses TRBV24-1 and TRBJ1-6, with a weak D call TRBD1 (5 bases). The CDR3 extends over 16 amino acids. V was shortened by 4 bases and J by 0 bases, with 9 bases between the two germline ends. The germline V gene encodes CDR1 KGHDR and CDR2 SFDVKD.

This chain uses TRBV10-3 with TRBJ1-5; D is uncertain. CDR3 length: 11 amino acids. CDR1 is ENHRY, CDR2 SYGVKD, per germline. The ends were cut back, 7 bases at V and 7 bases at J, with 8 bases in the middle. The CDR3 protein is CAINPRQPQHF. The CDR3, as DNA: TGTGCCATCAACCCGCGGCAGCCCCAGCATTTT.

The genes are TRBV7-9 and TRBJ1-1; no clear D. Germline CDR1 is SEHNR and CDR2 is FQNEAQ (reference sequence). Trimming took off 5 bases at V and 5 bases at J, with 6 bases between the two ends. This CDR3 spans 11 amino acids. CDR3: CASSPSTEAFF. The CDR3 region has the DNA TGTGCCAGCAGCCCTTCGACTGAAGCTTTCTTT.